This T cell receptor (beta chain) came from a study of blood T cell repertoires in COVID-19 (dated by TCRdb to the early 2020s). Broadly, across the study: Collaborator samples came from the United States, Italy and Spain and covered acute and convalescent phases of COVID-19. The sample metadata nearly always contained a de-identified subject ID, COVID-19 status, age in years and sex. Where available, HLA class I and class II types were obtained from metadata supplied by the sample provider rather than from assay-based typing. The dataset comprised deeply sampled blood TCRbeta repertoires from subjects exposed to, actively infected with, or recovered from COVID-19. The prospective study material was composed of cDNA or gDNA derived from T cells, B-cell-depleted T cells, or PBMCs. A freely available public database, intended as a resource for researchers studying the immune response to SARS-CoV-2, is where the repertoires were released. The samples were drawn from two sources: the first 160 participants of the ongoing ImmuneRACE study, and 1,000 to 1,500 subjects contributed by 6 global collaborators. Study-level results and caveats: The quantity of clinical and demographic metadata differed by source and by participant and was supplied without curation.

Collaborating institutions collected whole blood in K2EDTA tubes following their own protocols. For TCRbeta analysis, collaborators shipped samples in one of three forms: frozen whole blood, isolated PBMCs, or DNA extracted from either of those sample types. Relative to germline, V is 7 bases shorter and J is 8 bases shorter, with 17 bases between their ends. CDR1 and CDR2 are drawn from the germline V gene: MNHEY, SVGAGI. The CDR3 has 13 amino acids, counting the end cysteine and phenylalanine. Of all the DNA, just the CDR3 is kept, 39 bases in frame from base 1. A note on this clone: The antigen it binds to is not known. The record has no base qualities; no much larger clone is one base away.

The immunoSEQ Assay, a bias-controlled multiplex PCR, was used to amplify TCRbeta CDR3 regions from genomic DNA. For the original study's pipeline: Within the assay, amplification of reference gene primers was used to estimate how many nucleated cells each sample contained. To quantify the absolute abundance of each unique TCRbeta CDR3 rearrangement, sequence reads were collapsed and filtered. For each sample, productive Simpson clonality was calculated by taking the square root of Simpson's diversity index across productive rearrangements. Entries here come from immuneACCESS through TCRdb and include only in-frame sequences with V and J called. Some clones fail to appear in such tables; in the studies checked, an unresolved V gene covers under half of the shortfall, and the cause of the remainder is unknown. From that table come the V and J calls and clone size; the DNA was used to work out D and trimming. This sample holds roughly 100,000 clones; around 90% were observed only once. The ten largest clonotypes hold about 4% of the sample.

The sequence links TRBV6-5 to TRBJ1-2, with TRBD1 tentatively as D gene (5 bases match). This clonotype was obtained from a man younger than 35 with acute or convalescent COVID-19. Input material: peripheral blood. The DNA sequence is given as TGTGCCAGCACCCGAGGAGGGGCGGAGGGCTACACCTTC. Translated, it reads CASTRGGAEGYTF.